Listed below are T cell receptor beta chains from one sample, sequenced in a study of CD8 T cells in ankylosing spondylitis. TCRdb reanalysed the 5' RACE reads using MiXCR and keeps one entry per CDR3 protein. Among fewer than 550,000 distinct CDR3 sequences listed, roughly 5.2% were seen once. Specimen: blood, either unsorted or a sorted T cell fraction (not recorded which). All receptors derive from a male donor with ankylosing spondylitis. The CDR3 runs from the conserved cysteine through the conserved F or W. Fields, in order: D gene, V gene, J gene, clone size, CDR3 DNA, CDR3 protein. A D gene is named only where the DNA matches it firmly. Expanded clones get a size class; other rows say once, few or many, or leave the size out.

NA	TRBV27	TRBJ1-6	many	TGTGCCAGCAGTTCCCCCCGGGGAGAGGGTAATTCACCCCTCCACTTT	CASSSPRGEGNSPLHF
NA	TRBV12-2	TRBJ1-5	few	TGTGCAAGTCGCCCCGTGTCGGGGGGGACCCAGCCCCAGCATTTT	CASRPVSGGTQPQHF
TRBD1	TRBV15	TRBJ2-7	many	TGTGCCACCAGCAGGGAGACAGGGGGAAACTACGAGCAGTACTTC	CATSRETGGNYEQYF
NA	TRBV15	TRBJ2-5	few	TGTGCCACCAGCAGCAGGCGCGGAGAGACCCAGTACTTC	CATSSRRGETQYF
NA	TRBV9	TRBJ2-2	many	TGTGCCAGCAGCGTAGGAAACAGCCCGCGGGCCGGGGAGCTGTTTTTT	CASSVGNSPRAGELFF
TRBD1	TRBV4-3	TRBJ1-2	many	TGCGCCAGCAGCCAAGGCGGGACAGGGGTGGGCTACACCTTC	CASSQGGTGVGYTF
TRBD1	TRBV4-3	TRBJ2-5	many	TGCGCCAGCAGCCAAGACGACAGGGGGAAGACCCAGTACTTC	CASSQDDRGKTQYF
TRBD1	TRBV6-1	TRBJ2-3	many	TGTGCCAGCACTCCGACAGGGCGTGAGGATAAGCAGTATTTT	CASTPTGREDKQYF
TRBD2	TRBV5-1	TRBJ2-2	many	TGCGCCAGCAGCTTCTCTAGCGGCCCTACCGGGGAGCTGTTTTTT	CASSFSSGPTGELFF
NA	TRBV11-2	TRBJ2-5	many	TGTGCCAGCAGCTCCACCCTAGCTGTGCAAGAGACCCAGTACTTC	CASSSTLAVQETQYF
TRBD2	TRBV9	TRBJ2-3	many	TGTGCCAGCAGCGTGGGCTGGACTAGCGGGCGAAACACAGATACGCAGTATTTT	CASSVGWTSGRNTDTQYF
NA	TRBV20-1	TRBJ2-5	many	TGCAGTGTCAAGGGTTCTGGTGAGACCCAGTACTTC	CSVKGSGETQYF
NA	TRBV29-1	TRBJ1-2	many	TGCAGCGTCGCAGAGGGAGGCTACACCTTC	CSVAEGGYTF
NA	TRBV7-2	TRBJ1-1	many	TGTGCCAGCAGCTACGGGGGCGCGGGGAACACTGAAGCTTTCTTT	CASSYGGAGNTEAFF
NA	TRBV30	TRBJ1-5	NA	TGTGCCTGGCATTTAAGCCTAAATCAGCCCCAGCATTTT	CAWHLSLNQPQHF
TRBD2	TRBV9	TRBJ2-1	many	TGTGCCAGCAGCGTCAGCGGGGCTGCCTACAATGAGCAGTTCTTC	CASSVSGAAYNEQFF
NA	TRBV24-1	TRBJ2-3	many	TGTGCCACCAGTGCCCACTATGGGAGCGCAGATACGCAGTATTTT	CATSAHYGSADTQYF
NA	TRBV20-1	TRBJ1-1	many	TGCAGTGCTAGTCCTGCGCAAATTCCCACTGAAGCTTTCTTT	CSASPAQIPTEAFF
NA	TRBV28	TRBJ2-3	many	TGTGCCAGCAGTTTGGTCCAGCGGAGCACAGATACGCAGTATTTT	CASSLVQRSTDTQYF
TRBD1	TRBV12-3/TRBV12-4	TRBJ1-1	many	TGTGCCAGCAATCAGGGGGCGAACACTGAAGCTTTCTTT	CASNQGANTEAFF